Sequencing of this TCR beta chain was carried out in a study of T-cell reconstitution after alpha-beta-depleted transplantation in children. Germline CDR1 SGHVS, CDR2 FQNEAQ. V shed 6 bases, J shed 0 bases, and the junction held 3 bases outside the gene matches. The CDR3 consists of 15 residues. Preparation of the TCRbeta library was carried out with unique molecular identifiers. MiXCR, applied by TCRdb to the PCR reads, yields one record per CDR3 protein. Among about 190,000 distinct CDR3 sequences, less than 8% were seen once, and the ten largest hold 3% to 3.5%. This clonotype was counted only a few times.

The rearrangement uses TRBV7-8 and TRBJ1-5, with TRBD1 matching 9 bases. This sequence originates from a human donor who donated a stem cell graft to a child with Wiskott-Aldrich syndrome. The sequencing here drew on PBMCs from the stem cell graft donor, taken from the stem cell graft. The CDR3: CASRLDRGSNQPQHF. The CDR3 DNA follows: TGTGCCAGCAGATTGGACAGGGGTAGCAATCAGCCCCAGCATTTT.